This T cell receptor beta chain was recorded in a study of OX40 agonist ivuxolimab in advanced cancers. Study background: Patient treatment consisted of intravenous ivuxolimab administration every 2 weeks at 0.01 to 10 mg/kg. Patients treated during dose escalation were battling hepatocellular carcinoma, melanoma, renal cell or head and neck cancer. Three patients had partial responses: one hepatocellular carcinoma, two cutaneous melanoma.

This CDR3 spans 13 amino acids. Germline V gives CDR1 SGHRS, CDR2 YFSETQ. V dropped 0 bases and J dropped 4 bases, with 7 bases sitting between them. This table comes from immunoSEQ multiplex PCR, and its TCRdb copy is limited to in-frame clones, with some not included. The table has around 65,000 clones, 90% seen once. The TCR sequence derives from an adult with an advanced solid tumor such as melanoma, head and neck, liver or kidney cancer. The starting material was CD4+ or CD8+ T cells sorted from blood, obtained in a trial of the OX40 agonist ivuxolimab. The J gene is TRBJ1-2, the V gene TRBV5-1; D not resolved. CDR3 loop: CASSLATAYGYTF. CDR3 nucleotide sequence: TGCGCCAGCAGCTTGGCAACGGCCTATGGCTACACCTTC.